This T cell receptor (beta chain) was found in a study of breast tumors, draining lymph nodes, adjacent tissues. CDR1 and CDR2 from the germline V gene are SGHAT and FQNNGV. The CDR3 loop spans 14 amino acids. The V and J ends lost 5 bases and 7 bases, in that order; junction bases with no gene match: 10. Study-wide findings and caveats: Findings are consistent with lymph node origin and intratumoral expansion of most tumor T cells. Compared with basal-like, luminal-like tumors shared significantly more repertoire with nontumor tissue. Compared with lymph nodes, tumors were less diverse; compared with nontumor tissue, more. Data only fit, rather than demonstrated, lymph node origin of most tumor T cells.

Ten or more counts support this clonotype. Its antigen is not known. One entry per CDR3 protein results from TCRdb running MiXCR on the multiplex PCR reads. The table records more than 50,000 distinct CDR3 sequences, around three fifths of them present only once. Sample: breast tumor tissue. This chain connects TRBV11-2 to TRBJ2-7; TRBD1 aligns across 8 bases. The sequence was obtained from a female donor with breast cancer. Some clones in this sample may be carry-over from other donors' samples. The CDR3 is CASSLLRTGREQYF. The DNA for the CDR3 is TGTGCCAGCAGCCTACTTAGGACAGGGCGAGAGCAGTACTTC.